What follows is one TCR beta chain and its context. This entry is derived from a study of cytomegalovirus exposure and HLA in healthy donors. Use of 60 Vbeta and 13 Jbeta primers characterized the PCR. Produced via immunoSEQ multiplex PCR; TCRdb's table is partial and in-frame only. The profile shows fewer than 200,000 clones, 80% to 90% of them singletons. CDR3 length equals 11 residues. Germline-derived CDR1 and CDR2 are DFQATT and SNEGSKA (reference sequence). Between the trimmed V and J ends, which lost 3 bases and 5 bases, there was a span of 7 bases. The sequenced material came from PBMCs. The origin of this receptor is a woman between 18 and 29 years old in good health and CMV-seronegative. The genes are TRBV20-1 and TRBJ2-5; unclear D gene. CDR3 in DNA: TGCAGTGCTAGGGCGGTGGAGACCCAGTACTTC. Translating gives CSARAVETQYF.